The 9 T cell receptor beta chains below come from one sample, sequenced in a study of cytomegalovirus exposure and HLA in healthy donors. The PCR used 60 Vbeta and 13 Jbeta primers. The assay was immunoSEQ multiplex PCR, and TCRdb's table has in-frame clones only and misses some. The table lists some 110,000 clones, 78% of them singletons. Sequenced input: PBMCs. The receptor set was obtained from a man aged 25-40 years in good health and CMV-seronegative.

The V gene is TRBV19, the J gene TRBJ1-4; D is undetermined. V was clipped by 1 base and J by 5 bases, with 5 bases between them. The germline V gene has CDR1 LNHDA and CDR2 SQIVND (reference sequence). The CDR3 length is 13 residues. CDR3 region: CASSIGANEKLFF. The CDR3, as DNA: TGTGCCAGTAGTATAGGCGCAAATGAAAAACTGTTTTTT. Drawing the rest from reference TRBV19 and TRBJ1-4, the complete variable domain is DGGITQSPKYLFRKEGQNVTLSCEQNLNHDAMYWYRQDPGQGLRLIYYSQIVNDFQKGDIAEGYSVSREKKESFPLTVTSAQKNPTAFYLCASSIGANEKLFFGSGTQLSVL.

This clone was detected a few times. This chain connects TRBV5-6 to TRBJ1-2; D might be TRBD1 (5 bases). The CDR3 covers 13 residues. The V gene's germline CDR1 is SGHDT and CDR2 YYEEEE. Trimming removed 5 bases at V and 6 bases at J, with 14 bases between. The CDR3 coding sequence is TGTGCCAGCAGTCTGGGGCTAATTGATGGCTACACCTTC. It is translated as CASSLGLIDGYTF. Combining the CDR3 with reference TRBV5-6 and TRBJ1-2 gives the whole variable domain DAGVTQSPTHLIKTRGQQVTLRCSPKSGHDTVSWYQQALGQGPQFIFQYYEEEERQRGNFPDRFSGHQFPNYSSELNVNALLLGDSALYLCASSLGLIDGYTFGSGTRLTVV.

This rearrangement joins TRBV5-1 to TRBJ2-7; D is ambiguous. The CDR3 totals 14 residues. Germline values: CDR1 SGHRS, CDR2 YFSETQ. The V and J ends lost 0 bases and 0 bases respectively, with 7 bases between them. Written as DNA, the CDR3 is TGCGCCAGCAGCTTGGATCCAGGCTCCTACGAGCAGTACTTC. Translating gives CASSLDPGSYEQYF. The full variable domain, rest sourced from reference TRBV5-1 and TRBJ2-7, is KAGVTQTPRYLIKTRGQQVTLSCSPISGHRSVSWYQQTPGQGLQFLFEYFSETQRNKGNFPGRFSGRQFSNSRSEMNVSTLELGDSALYLCASSLDPGSYEQYFGPGTRLTVT.

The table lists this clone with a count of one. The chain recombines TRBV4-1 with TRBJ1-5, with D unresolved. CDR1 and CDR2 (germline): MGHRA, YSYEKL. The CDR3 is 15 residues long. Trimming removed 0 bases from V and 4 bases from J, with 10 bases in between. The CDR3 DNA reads TGCGCCAGCAGCCAAGAGTGGGCCCGTAATCAGCCCCAGCATTTT. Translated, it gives CASSQEWARNQPQHF.

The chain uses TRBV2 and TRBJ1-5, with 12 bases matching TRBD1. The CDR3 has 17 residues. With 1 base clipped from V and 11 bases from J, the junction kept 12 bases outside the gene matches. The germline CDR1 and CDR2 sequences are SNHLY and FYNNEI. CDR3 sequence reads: CASSEVRDRGRQGAQHF. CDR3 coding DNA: TGTGCCAGCAGTGAAGTTCGGGACAGGGGGCGGCAGGGGGCCCAGCATTTT.

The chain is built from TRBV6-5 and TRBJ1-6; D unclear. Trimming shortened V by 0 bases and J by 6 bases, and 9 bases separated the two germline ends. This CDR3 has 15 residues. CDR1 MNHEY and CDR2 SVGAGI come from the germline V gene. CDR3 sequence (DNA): TGTGCCAGCAGTTACTCCCCAGACTCTAATTCACCCCTCCACTTT. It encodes CASSYSPDSNSPLHF.

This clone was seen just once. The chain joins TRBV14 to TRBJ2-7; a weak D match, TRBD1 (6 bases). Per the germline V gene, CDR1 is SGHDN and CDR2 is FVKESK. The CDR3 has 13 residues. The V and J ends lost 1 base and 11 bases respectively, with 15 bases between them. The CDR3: CASSQVGRTVEYF. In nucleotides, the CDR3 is TGTGCCAGCAGCCAAGTGGGAAGGACAGTTGAGTACTTC.

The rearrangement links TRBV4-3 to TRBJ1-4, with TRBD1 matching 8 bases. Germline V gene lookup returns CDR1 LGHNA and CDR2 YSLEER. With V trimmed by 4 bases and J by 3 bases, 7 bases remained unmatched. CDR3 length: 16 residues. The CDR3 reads CASSRQGFVPNEKLFF. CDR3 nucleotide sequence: TGCGCCAGCAGCCGACAGGGGTTCGTGCCTAATGAAAAACTGTTTTTT.

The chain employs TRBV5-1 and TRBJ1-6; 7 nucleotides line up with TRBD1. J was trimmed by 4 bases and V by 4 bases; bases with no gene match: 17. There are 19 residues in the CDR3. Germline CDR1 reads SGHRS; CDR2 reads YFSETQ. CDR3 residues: CASSLRQGVPSTYNSPLHF. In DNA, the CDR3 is TGCGCCAGCAGCCTGAGACAGGGAGTCCCGTCTACTTATAATTCACCCCTCCACTTT. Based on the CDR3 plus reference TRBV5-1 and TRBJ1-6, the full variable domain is KAGVTQTPRYLIKTRGQQVTLSCSPISGHRSVSWYQQTPGQGLQFLFEYFSETQRNKGNFPGRFSGRQFSNSRSEMNVSTLELGDSALYLCASSLRQGVPSTYNSPLHFGNGTRLTVT.